The T cell receptor beta chain described here comes from a study of CD8+ T cells in alopecia areata. Alopecia areata patients provided lesional scalp punch biopsies and peripheral blood. Study-level findings and limits: Elevated clonality characterized lesional scalp relative to normal scalp, particularly in alopecia totalis/universalis. Patients displayed less clarity in TCR sharing than mice, a finding possibly related to HLA.

J gave up 8 bases and V 8 bases, and 15 bases lay outside the gene matches. The CDR3 has 15 residues. cDNA reverse transcribed from extracted RNA served as the sequencing template. This table comes from immunoSEQ multiplex PCR, and its TCRdb copy is limited to in-frame clones, with some not included. The sample yields some 120,000 clones, roughly 50% seen once. This clone appeared a single time. Antigen: not known. This TCR was sampled from a human donor with alopecia areata. The specimen sequenced was NKG2D-low CD8+ T cells sorted from blood. The genes are TRBV23-1 and TRBJ2-1, with TRBD1 matching over 7 bases. TRBV23-1 is noted as an ORF with a role that remains uncertain. CDR3 loop: CASPDRMGILHEQFF. CDR3 DNA: TGCGCCAGCCCGGACAGGATGGGGATTTTGCATGAGCAGTTCTTC.